The rows below give T cell receptor beta chains drawn from one sample of a study of T cells in Graves' hyperthyroidism and ophthalmopathy. TCRdb reanalysed the multiplex PCR reads using MiXCR and keeps one entry per CDR3 protein. The table shows about 400,000 distinct CDR3 sequences, with approximately 14% occurring only once. The sequenced sample consisted of blood. These receptors all come from a woman in her late teens or twenties with Graves' hyperthyroidism. Both conserved end residues are trimmed from each CDR3.

v_call	j_call	cdr3_aa
TRBV5-4	TRBJ2-2	ASSRDRTIGELF
TRBV15	TRBJ1-2	ATSRDKAGDGYT
TRBV28	TRBJ2-5	ASSFAETQY
TRBV15	TRBJ1-1	ATSRGQGSSTEAF
TRBV6-6	TRBJ2-2	ASTKISGANTGELF
TRBV28	TRBJ2-5	ASSFIRQETQY
TRBV7-8	TRBJ1-3	ASSDRNTIY
TRBV5-4	TRBJ2-5	ASSLPKETQY
TRBV3-1	TRBJ1-6	ASSPTGGGNSPLH
TRBV7-2	TRBJ1-1	ASSFSGRNTEAF
TRBV7-8	TRBJ1-5	ASSSDRGLGPQH
TRBV29-1	TRBJ1-1	SGRREDTEAF
TRBV4-3	TRBJ1-4	ASSLGQPALKLF
TRBV12-3/TRBV12-4	TRBJ1-2	ASSSTDYGYT
TRBV18	TRBJ1-2	ASSPRQGKGYT
TRBV27	TRBJ2-1	ASTPSGGPNEQF
TRBV9	TRBJ1-1	ASSGSGVNTEAF
TRBV14	TRBJ1-2	ASSQDIRESNYGYT
TRBV7-8	TRBJ2-7	ASSLEFHEQY
TRBV4-2	TRBJ2-3	ASSQDHSGGGDTQY
TRBV7-9	TRBJ2-2	ASSPEWIWTGELF
TRBV24-1	TRBJ2-5	ATSGGLFQETQY
TRBV2	TRBJ2-5	ASSTMNRGTETQY
TRBV24-1	TRBJ2-3	ATSDRSSGDTDTQY
TRBV20-1	TRBJ2-7	SARDPPSGSYEQY
TRBV6-1	TRBJ1-2	ASSEKWGTSSRFGGYT
TRBV10-1	TRBJ2-5	ASSDGKRGVGQETQY
TRBV20-1	TRBJ2-7	SASSPTGYEQY
TRBV27	TRBJ2-7	ASSLVPSGSYEQY
TRBV28	TRBJ2-2	ASSRIRGGGNTGELF
TRBV19	TRBJ2-1	ASSRTGYDNEQF
TRBV24-1	TRBJ2-1	ATSDLVGGTAFGEQF
TRBV27	TRBJ1-2	ASSPQGVHGYT
TRBV19	TRBJ1-5	ASSMWQVVNQPQH
TRBV10-3	TRBJ2-7	AISVTGHEQY
TRBV7-3	TRBJ2-1	ASSLKGGGPLEQF
TRBV19	TRBJ2-5	ASSVNQETQY
TRBV12-3/TRBV12-4	TRBJ1-2	ASSLPRGRPDTNYGYT
TRBV5-1	TRBJ2-6	ASSPGSPAPFGANVLT
TRBV5-1	TRBJ1-5	ASSLSGGGNQPQH
TRBV4-1	TRBJ2-1	ASSPEPLIYNEQF
TRBV6-1	TRBJ1-3	ASSVWDRESGNTIY
TRBV7-8	TRBJ2-1	ASSPRLAGGRGNEQF
TRBV20-1	TRBJ1-4	SASRGVREKLF
TRBV6-1	TRBJ1-1	ASSEHIREAF
TRBV11-2	TRBJ2-7	ASSSFRQEVKQY
TRBV27	TRBJ2-7	ASSSLTSGSYEQY
TRBV19	TRBJ2-5	ASQRGGTSGSPGETQY
TRBV5-6	TRBJ1-5	ASSLGTGRRNQPQH